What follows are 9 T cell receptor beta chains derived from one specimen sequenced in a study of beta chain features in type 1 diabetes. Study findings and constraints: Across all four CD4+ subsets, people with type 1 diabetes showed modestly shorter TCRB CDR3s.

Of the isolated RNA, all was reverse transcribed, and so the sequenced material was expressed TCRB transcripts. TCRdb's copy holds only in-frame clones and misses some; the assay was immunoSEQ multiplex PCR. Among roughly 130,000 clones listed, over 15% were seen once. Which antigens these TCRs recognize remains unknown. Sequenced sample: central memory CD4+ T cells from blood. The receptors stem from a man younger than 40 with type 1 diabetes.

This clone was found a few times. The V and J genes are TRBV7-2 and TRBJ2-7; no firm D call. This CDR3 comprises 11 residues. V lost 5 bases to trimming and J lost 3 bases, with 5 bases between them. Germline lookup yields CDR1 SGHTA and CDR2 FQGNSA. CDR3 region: CASSPDYEQYF. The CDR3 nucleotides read TGTGCCAGCAGCCCGGACTACGAGCAGTACTTC.

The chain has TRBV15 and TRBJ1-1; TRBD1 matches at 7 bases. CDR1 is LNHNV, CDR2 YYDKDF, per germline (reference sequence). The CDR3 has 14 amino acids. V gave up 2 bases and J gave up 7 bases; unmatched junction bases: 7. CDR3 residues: CATSRLQGEGEAFF. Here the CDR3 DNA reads TGTGCCACCAGCAGACTCCAGGGGGAGGGTGAAGCTTTCTTT.

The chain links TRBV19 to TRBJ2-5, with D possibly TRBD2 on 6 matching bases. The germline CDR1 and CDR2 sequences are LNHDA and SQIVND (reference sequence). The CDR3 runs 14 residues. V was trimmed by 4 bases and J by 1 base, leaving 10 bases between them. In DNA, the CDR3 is TGTGCCAGTAGTAGCCGGGACTTCCAAGAGACCCAGTACTTC. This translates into CASSSRDFQETQYF.

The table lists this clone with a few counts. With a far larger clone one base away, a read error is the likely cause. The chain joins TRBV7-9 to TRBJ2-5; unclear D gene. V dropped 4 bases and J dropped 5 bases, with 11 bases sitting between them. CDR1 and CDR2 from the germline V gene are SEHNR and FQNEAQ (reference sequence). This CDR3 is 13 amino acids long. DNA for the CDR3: TGTGCCAGCAGCTGCGGCCTGGGGGAGACCCAGTACTTC. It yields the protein CASSCGLGETQYF.

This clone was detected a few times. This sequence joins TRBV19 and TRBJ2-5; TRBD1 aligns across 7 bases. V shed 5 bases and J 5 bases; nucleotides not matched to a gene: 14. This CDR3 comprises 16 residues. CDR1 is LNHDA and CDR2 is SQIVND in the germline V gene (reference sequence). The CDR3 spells CASSESPRGRWETQYF. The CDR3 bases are TGTGCCAGTAGTGAATCCCCTAGGGGGCGGTGGGAGACCCAGTACTTC.

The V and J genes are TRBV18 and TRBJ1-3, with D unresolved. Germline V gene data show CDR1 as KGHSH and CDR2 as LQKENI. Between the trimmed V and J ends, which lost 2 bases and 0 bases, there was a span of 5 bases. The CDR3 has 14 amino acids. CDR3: CASSPNGSGNTIYF. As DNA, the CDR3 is TGTGCCAGCTCACCAAACGGCTCTGGAAACACCATATATTTT.

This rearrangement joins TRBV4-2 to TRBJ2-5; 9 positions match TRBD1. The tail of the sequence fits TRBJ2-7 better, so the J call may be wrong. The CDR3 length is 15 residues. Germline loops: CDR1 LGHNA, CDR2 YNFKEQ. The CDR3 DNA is TGTGCCAGCAGCCAAGACGGGACAGGGTCCTACGAGCAGTACTTC. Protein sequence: CASSQDGTGSYEQYF.

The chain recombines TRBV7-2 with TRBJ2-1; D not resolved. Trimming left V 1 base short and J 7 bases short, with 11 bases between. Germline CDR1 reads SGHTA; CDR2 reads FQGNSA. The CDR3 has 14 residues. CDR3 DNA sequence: TGTGCCAGCAGCTTAGTGTCCAGCCAGAATGAGCAGTTCTTC. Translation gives CASSLVSSQNEQFF.

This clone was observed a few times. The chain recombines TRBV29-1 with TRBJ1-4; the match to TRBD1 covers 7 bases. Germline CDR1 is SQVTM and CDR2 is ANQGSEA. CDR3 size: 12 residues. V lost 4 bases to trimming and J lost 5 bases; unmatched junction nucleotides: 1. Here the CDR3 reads CSVARGNEKLFF. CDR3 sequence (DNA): TGCAGCGTTGCCAGGGGGAATGAAAAACTGTTTTTT. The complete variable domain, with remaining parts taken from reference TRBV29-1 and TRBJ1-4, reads SAVISQKPSRDICQRGTSLTIQCQVDSQVTMMFWYRQQPGQSLTLIATANQGSEATYESGFVIDKFPISRPNLTFSTLTVSNMSPEDSSIYLCSVARGNEKLFFGSGTQLSVL.